This T cell receptor (beta chain) was sequenced for a study of OX40 agonist ivuxolimab in advanced cancers. Whole-study context: The patients received agonistic anti-OX40 (CD134) antibody ivuxolimab. Enrollees could have had prior anti-PD-1, anti-PD-L1 or anti-CTLA-4 therapy, which more than 30% had received. Whole-study findings and limits: Average numbers of expanded clones were greater in CD8+ T cells than in CD4+.

V gave up 5 bases and J gave up 5 bases; unmatched junction bases: 5. The CDR3 spans 13 residues. From germline, CDR1 is SGHTA and CDR2 FQGNSA. Repertoires were generated with immunoSEQ multiplex PCR, while TCRdb's copy carries only in-frame clones and drops some. The table shows 75,000 to 95,000 clones, with around 90% occurring only once. In regard to this clone: The antigen remains undetermined.

V is TRBV7-2 and J is TRBJ1-2; 7 positions agree with TRBD1. The sequence was collected from an adult with an advanced solid tumor such as melanoma, head and neck, liver or kidney cancer. The sequences come from CD4+ or CD8+ T cells sorted from blood, collected in a trial of the OX40 agonist ivuxolimab. The CDR3 bases are TGTGCCAGCAGCATCGGGACAGCATATGGCTACACCTTC. Protein: CASSIGTAYGYTF. Full variable domain (outside the CDR3, taken from reference TRBV7-2 and TRBJ1-2): GAGVSQSPSNKVTEKGKDVELRCDPISGHTALYWYRQSLGQGLEFLIYFQGNSAPDKSGLPSDRFSAERTGGSVSTLTIQRTQQEDSAVYLCASSIGTAYGYTFGSGTRLTVV.